The 22 T cell receptor beta chains listed next were all sequenced from one sample in a study of T cells in Graves' hyperthyroidism and ophthalmopathy. Amplified TCR beta CDR3 regions derived from RNA transcripts. Initially, a first-round RT-PCR of the TCR CDR3 employed the HTBI primer set. Each CDR3 protein gets one entry after TCRdb re-called the multiplex PCR reads with MiXCR. Among nearly 600,000 distinct CDR3 sequences listed, about 14% were seen once. Input material: blood. These receptors all stem from a young woman with Graves' ophthalmopathy.

There are many counts of this clonotype. As DNA, the CDR3 is TGTGCCAGCAGCTTGTACGGGATGGAGGACACCGGGGAGCTGTTTTTT. It translates to CASSLYGMEDTGELFF. The gene calls are TRBV5-6 and TRBJ2-2; D possibly corresponds to TRBD2 (5 bases). Germline values: CDR1 SGHDT, CDR2 YYEEEE. The CDR3 extends over 16 amino acids. Trimming shortened V by 1 base and J by 3 bases, and 13 bases separated the two germline ends.

Ten or more counts support this clonotype. The chain uses TRBV29-1 and TRBJ2-1; TRBD1 might be the D (5 bases). CDR1 is SQVTM and CDR2 is ANQGSEA in the germline V gene. V lost 3 bases and J 5 bases, leaving 14 bases between the germline ends. The CDR3 extends over 14 amino acids. This CDR3 reads CSVDGRGRDNEQFF. The DNA for the CDR3 is TGCAGCGTTGATGGTAGGGGAAGGGACAATGAGCAGTTCTTC.

This clonotype was seen a handful of times. One junction end disagrees with the germline gene, perhaps due to a read error. This chain joins TRBV7-9 and TRBJ2-1; no clear D. The CDR3 spans 10 residues. Germline V CDR1 and CDR2: SEHNR, FQNEAQ (reference sequence). The CDR3 sequence: CASSLIEQSF. The CDR3 DNA reads as TGTGCCAGCAGCTTAATTGAGCAGTCCTTC.

The chain joins TRBV7-9 to TRBJ2-5, with 9 positions matching TRBD2. The germline V gene encodes CDR1 SEHNR and CDR2 FQNEAQ (reference sequence). Trimming cost V 11 bases and J 12 bases; bases outside gene matches: 16. CDR3 length: 13 residues. The CDR3 bases are TGTGCCCTCGACCTCGCAGGACTAGCGTTCAAGTACTTC. As protein: CALDLAGLAFKYF.

V usage is TRBV15 and J usage is TRBJ2-3; no reliable D call. The CDR3 is 15 amino acids. Germline loops: CDR1 LNHNV, CDR2 YYDKDF (reference sequence). V gave up 1 base and J gave up 2 bases, with 10 bases separating them. The chain's CDR3 is CATSRGEIYTDTQYF. The CDR3 bases are TGTGCCACCAGCAGAGGGGAAATTTACACAGATACGCAGTATTTT. Combining the CDR3 with reference TRBV15 and TRBJ2-3 gives the whole variable domain DAMVIQNPRYQVTQFGKPVTLSCSQTLNHNVMYWYQQKSSQAPKLLFHYYDKDFNNEADTPDNFQSRRPNTSFCFLDIRSPGLGDTAMYLCATSRGEIYTDTQYFGPGTRLTVL.

This clonotype was counted at least ten times. The chain couples TRBV3-1 to TRBJ1-1; D perhaps matches TRBD1 (6 bases). V was shortened by 0 bases and J by 6 bases, with 14 bases between the two germline ends. CDR1 is LGHDT, CDR2 YNNKEL, per germline (reference sequence). The CDR3 consists of 15 residues. The CDR3 DNA reads TGTGCCAGCAGCCAAGAGTCCAAGGGGGTCCCTGAAGCTTTCTTT. It encodes CASSQESKGVPEAFF. The complete variable domain, with remaining parts taken from reference TRBV3-1 and TRBJ1-1, reads DTAVSQTPKYLVTQMGNDKSIKCEQNLGHDTMYWYKQDSKKFLKIMFSYNNKELIINETVPNRFSPKSPDKAHLNLHINSLELGDSAVYFCASSQESKGVPEAFFGQGTRLTVV.

This clonotype was seen many times. CDR3 amino acids: CASSDVRESYEQYF. The CDR3 DNA reads as TGTGCCAGCAGTGATGTGAGGGAGTCCTACGAGCAGTACTTC. The V and J genes are TRBV2 and TRBJ2-7; possible D gene TRBD2, 5 bases. Germline CDR1 SNHLY, CDR2 FYNNEI. V lost 3 bases, J lost 1 base, and 10 bases lay in between. The CDR3 runs to 14 residues.

The V call is TRBV10-2, the J call TRBJ2-1; TRBD1 aligns across 12 bases. Germline CDR1 and CDR2: WSHSY and SAAADI. V shed 6 bases and J 6 bases; nucleotides not matched to a gene: 3. CDR3 size: 14 residues. In nucleotides, the CDR3 is TGCGCCAGCAGGAGGGACAGGGGGCTCAATGAGCAGTTCTTC. Translation: CASRRDRGLNEQFF.

This chain links TRBV3-1 with TRBJ2-7; TRBD1 matches 7 bases. Germline trimming cut 0 bases from V and 0 bases from J; bases unmatched to any gene: 2. The CDR3 totals 15 residues. Germline V CDR1 and CDR2: LGHDT, YNNKEL (reference sequence). The CDR3 here is CASSQEQGRSYEQYF. CDR3 in DNA: TGTGCCAGCAGCCAAGAACAGGGGCGCTCCTACGAGCAGTACTTC.

This clonotype was observed many times. The chain recombines TRBV2 with TRBJ2-3; a possible D gene is TRBD2 (5 bases). The germline gives CDR1 SNHLY, CDR2 FYNNEI. The CDR3 loop spans 14 amino acids. Deletions cut 4 bases from V and 5 bases from J, with 13 bases between. CDR3: CASSVGLARDTQYF. CDR3 DNA sequence: TGTGCCAGCAGTGTAGGACTGGCCCGAGATACGCAGTATTTT.

This clonotype was seen only a few times. The J gene is TRBJ2-1, the V gene TRBV20-1; possibly TRBD1 for D (6 bases). Germline V gene lookup returns CDR1 DFQATT and CDR2 SNEGSKA (reference sequence). Trimming cost V 4 bases and J 5 bases, with 12 bases left between them. The CDR3 runs to 13 residues. The CDR3 reads CSAIRQANNEQFF. CDR3 bases: TGCAGTGCTATCCGACAGGCGAACAATGAGCAGTTCTTC.

This clonotype was recorded many times. This sequence joins TRBV5-1 and TRBJ1-3; D not resolved. Germline V CDR1 and CDR2: SGHRS, YFSETQ. Deletions cut 6 bases from V and 0 bases from J, with 16 bases between. The CDR3 is made up of 16 amino acids. The CDR3 DNA reads as TGCGCCAGCACCGAGGATTGGCCGAACTCTGGAAACACCATATATTTT. Residues: CASTEDWPNSGNTIYF.

About this clonotype itself: A clone one base away is much larger, so this may be a read error. V usage is TRBV12-3 or TRBV12-4 and J usage is TRBJ2-7; either TRBD1 or TRBD2 may supply D (7 bases each). This CDR3 contains 14 residues. The CDR3 is CASSPQGGIYEQHF. Written as DNA, the CDR3 is TGTGCCAGCAGTCCTCAGGGGGGGATTTACGAGCAGCACTTC.

A word on this clonotype: A much more abundant neighbour one base away suggests this may be a read error. The genes are TRBV6-2 or TRBV6-3 and TRBJ2-5, with 11 bases aligning to TRBD2. V gave up 6 bases and J gave up 5 bases; unmatched junction bases: 11. This CDR3 spans 16 amino acids. Germline assignment: CDR1 MNHEY and CDR2 SVGEGT. The CDR3 sequence is CASSELASGRRETQYF. The CDR3 bases are TGTGCCAGCAGCGAGCTAGCTAGCGGGAGGCGGGAGACCCAGTACTTC.

In its sample, this clonotype was seen many times. This rearrangement joins TRBV2 to TRBJ2-7; tentative D call: TRBD1 (5 bases). The V gene's germline CDR1 is SNHLY and CDR2 FYNNEI. Trimming removed 11 bases at V and 2 bases at J, with 13 bases between. The CDR3 runs to 12 residues. The chain's CDR3 is CAGSYRTYEQYF. The CDR3 region has the DNA TGTGCCGGATCATACAGGACCTACGAGCAGTACTTC. The full variable domain, in which reference TRBV2 and TRBJ2-7 provide the parts outside the CDR3, is EPEVTQTPSHQVTQMGQEVILRCVPISNHLYFYWYRQILGQKVEFLVSFYNNEISEKSEIFDDQFSVERPDGSNFTLKIRSTKLEDSAMYFCAGSYRTYEQYFGPGTRLTVT.

This clonotype was counted at least ten times. The chain has TRBV30 and TRBJ1-1; D is ambiguous. Germline V gene lookup returns CDR1 GTSNPN and CDR2 SVGIG (reference sequence). Trimming shortened V by 3 bases and J by 0 bases, and 14 bases separated the two germline ends. The CDR3 extends over 15 amino acids. The CDR3 DNA is TGTGCCTGGAGATCAGAAGGAATAATGAACACTGAAGCTTTCTTT. As protein: CAWRSEGIMNTEAFF. Full variable domain (missing parts from reference TRBV30 and TRBJ1-1): SQTIHQWPATLVQPVGSPLSLECTVEGTSNPNLYWYRQAAGRGLQLLFYSVGIGQISSEVPQNLSASRPQDRQFILSSKKLLLSDSGFYLCAWRSEGIMNTEAFFGQGTRLTVV.

In this sample, this clonotype turned up many times. The V and J genes are TRBV28 and TRBJ2-5, with TRBD1 matching over 11 bases. The CDR3 length is 17 residues. Germline assignment: CDR1 MDHEN and CDR2 SYDVKM. V lost 3 bases to trimming and J lost 2 bases; unmatched junction nucleotides: 8. The CDR3 protein is CASSFLGTGGEQETQYF. The DNA of the CDR3 is TGTGCCAGCAGTTTTTTAGGGACAGGGGGAGAGCAAGAGACCCAGTACTTC.

This clonotype was counted at least ten times. The chain employs TRBV5-1 and TRBJ2-1; no clear D. This CDR3 comprises 14 residues. The germline V gene encodes CDR1 SGHRS and CDR2 YFSETQ. The V gene lost 1 base and the J gene lost 6 bases, with 11 bases spanning the gap. CDR3 loop: CASSLQESFNEQFF. CDR3 in DNA: TGCGCCAGCAGCTTGCAAGAGTCGTTCAATGAGCAGTTCTTC.

The rearrangement links TRBV30 to TRBJ1-2; no clear D. The length of the CDR3 is 13 residues. Germline-derived CDR1 and CDR2 are GTSNPN and SVGIG (reference sequence). The V end was cut by 3 bases, the J end by 10 bases, with 18 bases between. CDR3 nucleotide sequence: TGTGCCTGGAGGGCCTCTCGGCGCCTTGACTACACCTTC. It codes for CAWRASRRLDYTF.

This clonotype was seen a handful of times. The chain has TRBV20-1 and TRBJ1-5, with a weak D call TRBD1 (5 bases). The CDR3 length is 15 residues. V was pared by 0 bases and J by 6 bases, with 15 bases between. Germline loops: CDR1 DFQATT, CDR2 SNEGSKA (reference sequence). CDR3 DNA sequence: TGCAGTGCTAGAGAAGGCAGGGTGGGGGGTCAGCCCCAGCATTTT. Protein: CSAREGRVGGQPQHF.

Ten or more counts support this clonotype. V and J are TRBV29-1 and TRBJ1-2; 11 bases are shared with TRBD1. CDR1 is SQVTM, CDR2 ANQGSEA, per germline. The CDR3 is made up of 14 amino acids. Unmatched junction bases numbered 5, after V lost 3 bases and J lost 5 bases. The CDR3 loop reads CSVDLDRGQYGYTF. Here the CDR3 DNA reads TGCAGCGTTGACTTGGACAGGGGGCAATATGGCTACACCTTC.

This clonotype was found many times. The CDR3 bases are TGTGCCAGCACCCCCGAGGGACAGGAAAATTCACCCCTCCACTTT. This gives the protein CASTPEGQENSPLHF. The chain links TRBV2 to TRBJ1-6; 8 positions agree with TRBD1. Germline loops: CDR1 SNHLY, CDR2 FYNNEI. Losses at the gene ends were 7 bases for V and 7 bases for J; bases not matched to a gene: 9. This CDR3 is built from 15 residues.